This TCR beta chain is drawn from a study of regulatory T cells in long-lasting Graves disease. Noted time point: newly diagnosed GD, antithyroid drugs for less than 3 months. The authors made the TCR library using RNA they extracted from PBMCs. As concerns this clonotype: A read error may be the cause here, since a much bigger clone is one base away. Given the absence of the conserved phenylalanine or tryptophan at the CDR3 end, a read error is likely.

The V gene's germline CDR1 is SGHDN and CDR2 FVKESK. This CDR3 contains 15 residues. Trimming removed 0 bases at V and 2 bases at J, with 10 bases between. Assembly of TCR beta libraries relied on iRepertoire HTBI primers together with Arm-PCR of CDR3 regions. From the multiplex PCR reads, TCRdb called clonotypes with MiXCR, one entry per CDR3 protein. The sample shows more than 300,000 distinct CDR3 sequences, about 16% of them seen only once. Sequenced here: peripheral blood mononuclear cells (PBMCs), sampled at new diagnosis, from a patient treated with antithyroid drugs. The J gene is TRBJ1-1, the V gene TRBV14, with a tentative D call TRBD1 (5 bases). This clonotype was sampled from a female donor with Graves disease. The CDR3: CASSQDRQLNTEAFL. CDR3 DNA sequence: TGTGCCAGCAGCCAAGACCGACAGTTAAACACTGAAGCTTTCCTT.